These T cell receptor beta chains were read from a single sample in a study of patients and donors after allogeneic stem cell transplantation. TCRdb re-derived calls from the RT-PCR reads in MiXCR, one entry per CDR3 protein. The sample carries some 880,000 distinct CDR3 sequences, approximately 18% recorded once. The sequenced material came from blood, either unsorted or a sorted T cell fraction (not recorded which). Receptors originate from a human donor who was either an allogeneic HSCT recipient or a stem cell or donor lymphocyte infusion donor (not recorded which). It is not recorded whose cells these are; they may come from a transplant donor. CDR3s include the opening cysteine and the closing phenylalanine or tryptophan. A D gene is named only where the DNA matches it firmly. Some rows mark clone size as missing; the rest say once, few, many or name a class of expanded clone.

>.|TRBJ2-2|few|TRBV4-1
CASSQRGIDTGELFF
TGCGCCAGCAGCCAAAGGGGCATAGATACCGGGGAGCTGTTTTTT
>.|TRBJ2-6|few|TRBV10-3
CAISNPGVGANVLTF
TGTGCCATCAGTAACCCAGGGGTAGGGGCCAACGTCCTGACTTTC
>.|TRBJ1-5|.|TRBV29-1
CSVVVGSHQPQHF
TGCAGCGTTGTGGTAGGCTCCCATCAGCCCCAGCATTTT
>.|TRBJ1-1|.|TRBV24-1
CATSEGMNTEAFF
TGTGCCACCAGTGAAGGGATGAACACTGAAGCTTTCTTT
>.|TRBJ1-3|few|TRBV5-1
CASRLQDSGNTIYF
TGCGCCAGCAGACTTCAGGACTCTGGAAACACCATATATTTT
>TRBD2|TRBJ2-2|few|TRBV4-3
CASSTRPGGINTGELFF
TGCGCCAGCAGCACCCGACCGGGAGGTATAAACACCGGGGAGCTGTTTTTT
>TRBD1|TRBJ1-1|.|TRBV5-1
CASHRDSANTEAFF
TGCGCCAGCCATCGGGACAGCGCGAACACTGAAGCTTTCTTT
>.|TRBJ1-6|few|TRBV4-3
CASSQDLGGGSPLHF
TGCGCCAGCAGCCAAGATCTGGGGGGCGGTTCACCCCTCCACTTT
>.|TRBJ2-3|few|TRBV9
CASSALGVTDTQYF
TGTGCCAGCAGCGCCCTGGGGGTCACAGATACGCAGTATTTT
>TRBD1|TRBJ2-1|.|TRBV18
CASSARDRNYNEQFF
TGTGCCAGCTCAGCCCGGGACAGGAACTACAATGAGCAGTTCTTC
>.|TRBJ1-2|few|TRBV6-2/TRBV6-3
CASSYSNRDNYGYTF
TGTGCCAGCAGTTACTCGAACAGGGACAACTATGGCTACACCTTC
>.|TRBJ1-1|few|TRBV6-1
CASSARPVTEAFF
TGTGCCAGCAGCGCCCGTCCGGTTACTGAAGCTTTCTTT
>.|TRBJ2-1|.|TRBV9
CASSVVGVPSLNSYNEQFF
TGTGCCAGCAGCGTAGTAGGGGTCCCAAGCCTAAACTCCTACAATGAGCAGTTCTTC
>.|TRBJ1-5|.|TRBV7-9
CASSLSQDNQPQHF
TGTGCCAGCAGCTTAAGTCAGGACAATCAGCCCCAGCATTTT
>.|TRBJ2-7|many|TRBV12-3/TRBV12-4
CASARGFLAEQYF
TGTGCCAGCGCTCGGGGGTTCTTAGCTGAGCAGTACTTC
>.|TRBJ2-5|.|TRBV9
CASSVGWAETQYF
TGTGCCAGCAGCGTAGGCTGGGCAGAGACCCAGTACTTC
>.|TRBJ2-2|.|TRBV9
CASSVVAQHAGELFF
TGTGCCAGCAGCGTAGTAGCCCAACATGCCGGGGAGCTGTTTTTT
>TRBD1|TRBJ2-3|.|TRBV20-1
CSASDRGLSTDTQYF
TGCAGTGCTAGTGACAGGGGGCTTAGCACAGATACGCAGTATTTT
>.|TRBJ2-1|few|TRBV9
CASSVATTMTFDEQFF
TGTGCCAGCAGCGTAGCTACGACTATGACGTTCGATGAGCAGTTCTTC
>TRBD1|TRBJ2-1|.|TRBV20-1
CSCRDSETSYNEQFF
TGCAGCTGCCGGGACAGTGAGACCTCCTACAATGAGCAGTTCTTC
>.|TRBJ1-2|few|TRBV30
CAWGTSGYTF
TGTGCCTGGGGGACATCCGGCTACACCTTC
>TRBD2|TRBJ2-7|.|TRBV20-1
CSAPSGNSFPGDEQYF
TGCAGTGCCCCGAGCGGGAACAGTTTCCCTGGGGACGAGCAGTACTTC
>.|TRBJ1-5|many|TRBV12-3/TRBV12-4
CASSYRGTQPQHF
TGTGCCAGCAGCTACCGGGGGACTCAGCCCCAGCATTTT
>.|TRBJ2-7|.|TRBV5-1
CASSPRTQALTYEQYF
TGCGCCAGCAGCCCCCGCACCCAGGCCCTCACATACGAGCAGTACTTC
>.|TRBJ2-7|.|TRBV5-5
CASSFGWPTLYEQYF
TGTGCCAGCAGCTTCGGATGGCCGACACTTTACGAGCAGTACTTC
>.|TRBJ2-1|few|TRBV5-1
CASSLSGGPGSEQFF
TGCGCCAGCAGCTTGTCCGGGGGGCCCGGGAGTGAGCAGTTCTTC
>.|TRBJ1-1|few|TRBV3-1
CASSHSLRNTEAFF
TGTGCCAGCAGCCACAGCCTCCGGAACACTGAAGCTTTCTTT
>.|TRBJ1-1|few|TRBV25-1
CASSGSGTLDF
TGTGCCAGCAGTGGGTCCGGGACACTCGACTTT
>.|TRBJ2-3|few|TRBV29-1
CSVGSADTQYF
TGCAGCGTTGGAAGCGCAGATACGCAGTATTTT
>.|TRBJ1-5|.|TRBV10-3
CATTARTVSDQPQHF
TGTGCCACCACCGCCCGGACAGTTAGTGATCAGCCCCAGCATTTT
>TRBD2|TRBJ2-1|.|TRBV27
CASKTSGAYNEQFF
TGTGCCAGCAAGACTAGCGGGGCCTACAATGAGCAGTTCTTC
>.|TRBJ2-3|.|TRBV6-5
CASSYSSQGRDTDTQYF
TGTGCCAGCAGTTACTCGAGCCAGGGTAGGGACACAGATACGCAGTATTTT
>.|TRBJ1-2|few|TRBV18
CASSPGTLGAYGYTF
TGTGCCAGCTCACCGGGGACTCTGGGGGCCTATGGCTACACCTTC
>.|TRBJ1-4|few|TRBV12-3/TRBV12-4
CASTGTAANEKLFF
TGTGCCAGCACCGGGACGGCGGCTAATGAAAAACTGTTTTTT
>.|TRBJ1-1|.|TRBV4-2
CASSLTGIQSTEAFF
TGTGCCAGCAGCCTGACAGGCATACAAAGCACTGAAGCTTTCTTT